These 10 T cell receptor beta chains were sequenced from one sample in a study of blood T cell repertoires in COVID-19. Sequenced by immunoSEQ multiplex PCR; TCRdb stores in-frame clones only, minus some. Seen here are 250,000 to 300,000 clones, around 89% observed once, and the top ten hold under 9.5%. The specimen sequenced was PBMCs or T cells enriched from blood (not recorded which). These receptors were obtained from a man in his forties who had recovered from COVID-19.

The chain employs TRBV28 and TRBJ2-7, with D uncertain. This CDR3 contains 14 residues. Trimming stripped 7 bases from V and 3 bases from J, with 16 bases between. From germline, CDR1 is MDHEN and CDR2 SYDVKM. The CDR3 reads CASTTPVSGYEQYF. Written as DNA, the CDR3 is TGTGCCAGCACCACGCCAGTCTCAGGCTACGAGCAGTACTTC.

The CDR3 protein is CASSQGAGDTEAFF. The CDR3 DNA reads as TGTGCCAGCTCACAGGGGGCCGGGGACACTGAAGCTTTCTTT. The chain carries TRBV18 and TRBJ1-1; 7 nucleotides line up with TRBD1. The CDR3 extends over 14 amino acids. Germline lookup yields CDR1 KGHSH and CDR2 LQKENI. Trimming took 4 bases from V and 3 from J; bases not matched to a gene: 5.

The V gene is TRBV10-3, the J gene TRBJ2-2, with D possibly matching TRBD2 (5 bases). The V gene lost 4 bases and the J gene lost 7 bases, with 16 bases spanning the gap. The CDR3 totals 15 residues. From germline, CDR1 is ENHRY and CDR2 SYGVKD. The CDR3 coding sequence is TGTGCCATCAGTGTGTCTTGGGGAGTCGGCGGGGAGCTGTTTTTT. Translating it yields CAISVSWGVGGELFF.

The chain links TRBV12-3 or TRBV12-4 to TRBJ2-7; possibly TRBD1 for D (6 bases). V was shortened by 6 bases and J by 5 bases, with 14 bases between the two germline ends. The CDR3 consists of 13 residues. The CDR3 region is CASSPGQINEQYF. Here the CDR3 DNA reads TGTGCCAGCAGCCCGGGACAAATAAACGAGCAGTACTTC.

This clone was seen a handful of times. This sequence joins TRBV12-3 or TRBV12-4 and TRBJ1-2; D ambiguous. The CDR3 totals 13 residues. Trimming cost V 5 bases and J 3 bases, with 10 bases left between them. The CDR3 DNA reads TGTGCCAGCAGTCCCTCGGGGTACTATGGCTACACCTTC. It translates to CASSPSGYYGYTF.

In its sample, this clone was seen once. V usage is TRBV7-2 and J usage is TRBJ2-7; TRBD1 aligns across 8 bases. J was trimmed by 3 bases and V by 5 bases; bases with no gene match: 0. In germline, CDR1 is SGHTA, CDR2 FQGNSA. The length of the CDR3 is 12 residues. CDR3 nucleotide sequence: TGTGCCAGCAGCGGGACAGGCTACGAGCAGTACTTC. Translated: CASSGTGYEQYF. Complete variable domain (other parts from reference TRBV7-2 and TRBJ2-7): GAGVSQSPSNKVTEKGKDVELRCDPISGHTALYWYRQSLGQGLEFLIYFQGNSAPDKSGLPSDRFSAERTGGSVSTLTIQRTQQEDSAVYLCASSGTGYEQYFGPGTRLTVT.

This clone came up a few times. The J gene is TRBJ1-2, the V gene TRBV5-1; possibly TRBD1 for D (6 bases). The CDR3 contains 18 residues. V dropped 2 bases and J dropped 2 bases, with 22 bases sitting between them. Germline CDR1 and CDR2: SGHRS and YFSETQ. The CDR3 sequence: CASSFPNTTGPMNYGYTF. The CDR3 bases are TGCGCCAGCAGCTTCCCAAATACGACAGGACCCATGAACTATGGCTACACCTTC.

The CDR3: CASNKLAKNIQYF. The CDR3 DNA follows: TGCGCCAGCAATAAGCTAGCCAAAAACATTCAGTACTTC. The J gene is TRBJ2-4, the V gene TRBV10-1; D call uncertain. This CDR3 has 13 amino acids. V lost 7 bases to trimming and J lost 0 bases, with 7 bases between them. From germline, CDR1 is WNHNN and CDR2 SYGVQD (reference sequence).

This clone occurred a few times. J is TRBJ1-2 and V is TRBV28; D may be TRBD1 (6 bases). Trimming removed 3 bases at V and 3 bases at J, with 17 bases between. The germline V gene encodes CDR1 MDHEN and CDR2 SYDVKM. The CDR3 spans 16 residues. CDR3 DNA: TGTGCCAGCAGTTTTGGAGTGCACAGGGATTACTATGGCTACACCTTC. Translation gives CASSFGVHRDYYGYTF.

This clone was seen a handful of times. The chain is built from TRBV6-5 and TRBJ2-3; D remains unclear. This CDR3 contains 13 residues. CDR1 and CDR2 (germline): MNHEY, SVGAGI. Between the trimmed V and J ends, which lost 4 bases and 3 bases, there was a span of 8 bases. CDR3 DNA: TGTGCCAGCAGTTTAGCCGGTACAGATACGCAGTATTTT. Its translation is CASSLAGTDTQYF.